Detailed here is one T cell receptor (beta chain). Using immunoSEQ multiplex PCR, the repertoire was profiled, and TCRdb retains in-frame clones only, with some absent. The repertoire holds 120,000 to 150,000 clones, with around 89% as singletons. The data are from a study of blood T cell repertoires in COVID-19. Whole-study context: Samples taken during acute and convalescent COVID-19 were collected in the United States, Italy and Spain. T cells, B-cell-depleted T cells, or PBMCs provided the cDNA or gDNA that served as material.

The V gene lost 6 bases and the J gene lost 3 bases, with 15 bases spanning the gap. CDR3 length: 15 residues. Germline values: CDR1 MDHEN, CDR2 SYDVKM. Each participant's cohort was designated according to participant-reported clinical history. V and J are TRBV28 and TRBJ2-1; D possibly corresponds to TRBD1 (5 bases). This clonotype was sampled from a woman aged 25 to 39 with acute COVID-19. Source material: PBMCs or T cells enriched from blood (not recorded which). CDR3 amino acids: CASRHQAGNYNEQFF. CDR3 nucleotides: TGTGCCAGCAGACACCAGGCAGGGAACTACAATGAGCAGTTCTTC.